This T cell receptor (beta chain) was observed in a study of CD8+CD57+ T cells in acquired aplastic anemia. The overall study: The study obtained an average of roughly 3 ug of DNA from sorted CD4+ and CD8+ cells.

Genomic DNA templated the TCR beta VDJ and CDR3 profiling. Each CDR3 protein gets one entry after TCRdb re-called the reads with MiXCR. The table has some 160,000 distinct CDR3 sequences, about 48% seen once. Study conclusions and caveats: Patients showed no significant difference from controls in CD8+ Simpson's diversity.

V gave up 6 bases and J gave up 7 bases; unmatched junction bases: 10. The CDR3 has 16 amino acids. The germline V gene has CDR1 LGHDT and CDR2 YNNKEL (reference sequence). About this clonotype itself: Its antigen is unknown.

Patients chosen for sequencing had shown CD8+CD57+ cell expansion by flow cytometry. Severe acquired aplastic anemia affected all patients. This chain connects TRBV3-1 to TRBJ1-6; 9 nucleotides agree with TRBD1. This TCR was sampled from a human donor with aplastic anemia. The sample comprised sorted CD4+, CD8+, or CD8+CD57+ T cells (not recorded which) from PBMCs. CDR3 sequence reads: CASSKGQGDPNSPLHF. CDR3 sequence (DNA): TGTGCCAGCAGTAAGGGACAGGGTGATCCGAATTCACCCCTCCACTTT.